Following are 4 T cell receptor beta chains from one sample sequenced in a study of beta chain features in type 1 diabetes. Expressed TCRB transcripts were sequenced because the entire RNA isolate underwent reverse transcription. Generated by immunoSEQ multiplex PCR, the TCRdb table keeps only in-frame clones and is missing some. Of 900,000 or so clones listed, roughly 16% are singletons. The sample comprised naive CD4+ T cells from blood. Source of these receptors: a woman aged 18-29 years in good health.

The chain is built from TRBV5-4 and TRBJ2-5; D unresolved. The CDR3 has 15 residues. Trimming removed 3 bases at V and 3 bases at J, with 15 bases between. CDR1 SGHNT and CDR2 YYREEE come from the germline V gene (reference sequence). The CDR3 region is CASSWGISDKETQYF. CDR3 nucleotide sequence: TGTGCCAGCAGCTGGGGAATAAGCGACAAAGAGACCCAGTACTTC.

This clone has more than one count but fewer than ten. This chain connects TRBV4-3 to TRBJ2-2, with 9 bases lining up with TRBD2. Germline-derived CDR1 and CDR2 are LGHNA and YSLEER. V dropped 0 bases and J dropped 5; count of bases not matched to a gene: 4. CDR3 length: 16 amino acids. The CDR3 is CASSQDPTSGTGELFF. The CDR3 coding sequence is TGCGCCAGCAGCCAAGACCCAACTAGCGGGACCGGGGAGCTGTTTTTT.

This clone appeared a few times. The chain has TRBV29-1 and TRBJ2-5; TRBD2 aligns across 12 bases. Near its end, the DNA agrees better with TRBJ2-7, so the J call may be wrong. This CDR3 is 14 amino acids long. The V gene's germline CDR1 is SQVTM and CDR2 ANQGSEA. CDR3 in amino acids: CSPRLAGVSYEQYF. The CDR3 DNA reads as TGCAGCCCGAGACTAGCGGGAGTTAGCTACGAGCAGTACTTC.

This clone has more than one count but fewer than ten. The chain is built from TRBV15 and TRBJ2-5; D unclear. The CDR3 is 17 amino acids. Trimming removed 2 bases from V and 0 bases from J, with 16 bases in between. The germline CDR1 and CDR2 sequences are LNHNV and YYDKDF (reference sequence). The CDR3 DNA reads TGTGCCACCAGCAGACCTCGGACGAATGTGTACCAAGAGACCCAGTACTTC. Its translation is CATSRPRTNVYQETQYF.